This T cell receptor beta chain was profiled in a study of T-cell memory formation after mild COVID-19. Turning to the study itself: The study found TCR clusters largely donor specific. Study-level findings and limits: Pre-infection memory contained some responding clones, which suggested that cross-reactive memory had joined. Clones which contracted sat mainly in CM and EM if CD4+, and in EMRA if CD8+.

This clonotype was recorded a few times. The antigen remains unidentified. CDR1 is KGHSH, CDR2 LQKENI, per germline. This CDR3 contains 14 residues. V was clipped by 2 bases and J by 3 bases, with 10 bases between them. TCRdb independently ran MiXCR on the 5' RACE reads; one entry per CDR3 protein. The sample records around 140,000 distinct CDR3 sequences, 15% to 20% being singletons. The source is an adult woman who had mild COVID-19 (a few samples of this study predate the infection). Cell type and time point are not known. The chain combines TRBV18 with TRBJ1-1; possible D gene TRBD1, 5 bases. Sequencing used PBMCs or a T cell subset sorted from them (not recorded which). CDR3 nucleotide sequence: TGTGCCAGCTCACCAGAAATAGGGGACACTGAAGCTTTCTTT. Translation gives CASSPEIGDTEAFF.